This T cell receptor beta chain was profiled in a study of T-cell reconstitution after alpha-beta-depleted transplantation in children. The study, taken as a whole, reports: Alpha-beta T cells about two months after transplant reportedly derived from several hundred expanded graft clones.

This clonotype appeared a few times. The target antigen is unknown. Preparation of the TCRbeta library involved a method that used unique molecular identifiers. TCRdb reanalysed the PCR reads using MiXCR and keeps one entry per CDR3 protein. The sample contains about 110,000 distinct CDR3 sequences, around a tenth of which appear only once. The CDR3 loop spans 13 amino acids. The germline V and J ends were trimmed by 2 bases and 7 bases, with 9 bases remaining between them. CDR1 KGHSH and CDR2 LQKENI come from the germline V gene. This specimen consisted of PBMCs, obtained before TCRalphabeta/CD19-depleted stem cell transplant. The rearrangement joins TRBV18 to TRBJ2-1; the D gene is possibly TRBD1 (6 bases). This clonotype was obtained from a boy aged 2 to 9 with acute lymphoblastic leukemia, due to receive a stem cell transplant. The DNA for the CDR3 is TGTGCCAGCTCACCAGGGACAACGAATGAGCAGTTCTTC. Translation gives CASSPGTTNEQFF.